The 8 T cell receptor beta chains below were found in one sample sequenced in a study of blood T cell repertoires in COVID-19. Repertoires were generated with immunoSEQ multiplex PCR, while TCRdb's copy carries only in-frame clones and drops some. Seen here are roughly 240,000 clones, around four fifths observed once, and the top ten hold over 1.5%. The sequenced sample was peripheral blood. The receptors were gathered from a woman of 80 years or more with acute or convalescent COVID-19.

This clone was picked up a small number of times. The CDR3 sequence: CASSSLALLPEDGNTIYF. CDR3 bases: TGTGCCAGCAGCTCCCTAGCCCTCCTACCGGAGGATGGAAACACCATATATTTT. This chain connects TRBV13 to TRBJ1-3, with D uncertain. The V and J ends lost 4 bases and 3 bases respectively, with 22 bases between them. This CDR3 comprises 18 residues. CDR1 and CDR2 (germline): PRHDT, FYEKMQ (reference sequence).

In this sample, this clone turned up a few times. The genes are TRBV30 and TRBJ1-6; the D gene is possibly TRBD1 (5 bases). The germline gives CDR1 GTSNPN, CDR2 SVGIG (reference sequence). The CDR3 totals 13 residues. The germline V and J ends were trimmed by 3 bases and 3 bases, with 6 bases remaining between them. This CDR3 reads CAWRQGYNSPLHF. The CDR3 DNA reads TGTGCCTGGAGGCAGGGCTATAATTCACCCCTCCACTTT. Full variable domain (rest looked up from reference TRBV30 and TRBJ1-6): SQTIHQWPATLVQPVGSPLSLECTVEGTSNPNLYWYRQAAGRGLQLLFYSVGIGQISSEVPQNLSASRPQDRQFILSSKKLLLSDSGFYLCAWRQGYNSPLHFGNGTRLTVT.

The gene calls are TRBV3-1 (or the pseudogene TRBV3-2) and TRBJ2-5, with D tentatively TRBD2 (7 bases). There are 18 residues in the CDR3. V was shortened by 3 bases and J by 4 bases, with 24 bases between the two germline ends. The germline gives CDR1 LGHDT, CDR2 YNNKEL (reference sequence). The CDR3 coding sequence is TGTGCCAGCAGCCAGCCTTGGCAGCGGGACAATAACCGAGAGACCCAGTACTTC. It translates to CASSQPWQRDNNRETQYF.

The chain employs TRBV29-1 and TRBJ1-1; perhaps TRBD1 as D (6 bases). CDR3 length: 13 residues. Germline V gene sequence: CDR1 SQVTM, CDR2 ANQGSEA. The V end was cut by 6 bases, the J end by 4 bases, with 15 bases between. CDR3 protein: CSVVTGIFTEAFF. In nucleotides, the CDR3 is TGCAGCGTCGTTACAGGGATTTTCACTGAAGCTTTCTTT.

This clone showed up just a few times. CDR3: CASSLTAGNTIYF. CDR3 sequence (DNA): TGTGCCAGCAGCTTAACGGCTGGAAACACCATATATTTT. V gene TRBV7-9 combines with J gene TRBJ1-3; D unresolved. The CDR3 runs 13 residues. Deletions cut 2 bases from V and 2 bases from J, with 4 bases between. Germline V lookup: CDR1 SEHNR, CDR2 FQNEAQ (reference sequence).

This sequence joins TRBV4-2 and TRBJ2-6; 7 bases align to TRBD2. The CDR3 sequence is 19 residues long. CDR1 is LGHNA and CDR2 is YNFKEQ in the germline V gene. The trim removed 1 base at V and 0 bases at J, leaving 9 bases unmatched. The CDR3 DNA follows: TGTGCCAGCAGCCAAGTAGGGAGCGGCGGGAGCTCTGGGGCCAACGTCCTGACTTTC. Its translation: CASSQVGSGGSSGANVLTF.

This clone was recorded once. The genes are TRBV9 and TRBJ2-5, with a tentative D call TRBD2 (6 bases). V was pared by 0 bases and J by 3 bases, with 18 bases between. This CDR3 spans 17 amino acids. Germline V gene lookup returns CDR1 SGDLS and CDR2 YYNGEE. The CDR3 DNA follows: TGTGCCAGCAGCGTAGTAGAAGGCGGGACGGAGGAAGAGACCCAGTACTTC. Protein: CASSVVEGGTEEETQYF.

This chain uses TRBV13 with TRBJ1-3; D ambiguous. The CDR3 is made up of 15 amino acids. Germline assignment: CDR1 PRHDT and CDR2 FYEKMQ (reference sequence). V was cut by 1 base and J by 2 bases, with 9 bases left in between. For the CDR3, the DNA is TGTGCCAGCAGCTTAGAGTCAGCGGCTGGAAACACCATATATTTT. This gives the protein CASSLESAAGNTIYF.